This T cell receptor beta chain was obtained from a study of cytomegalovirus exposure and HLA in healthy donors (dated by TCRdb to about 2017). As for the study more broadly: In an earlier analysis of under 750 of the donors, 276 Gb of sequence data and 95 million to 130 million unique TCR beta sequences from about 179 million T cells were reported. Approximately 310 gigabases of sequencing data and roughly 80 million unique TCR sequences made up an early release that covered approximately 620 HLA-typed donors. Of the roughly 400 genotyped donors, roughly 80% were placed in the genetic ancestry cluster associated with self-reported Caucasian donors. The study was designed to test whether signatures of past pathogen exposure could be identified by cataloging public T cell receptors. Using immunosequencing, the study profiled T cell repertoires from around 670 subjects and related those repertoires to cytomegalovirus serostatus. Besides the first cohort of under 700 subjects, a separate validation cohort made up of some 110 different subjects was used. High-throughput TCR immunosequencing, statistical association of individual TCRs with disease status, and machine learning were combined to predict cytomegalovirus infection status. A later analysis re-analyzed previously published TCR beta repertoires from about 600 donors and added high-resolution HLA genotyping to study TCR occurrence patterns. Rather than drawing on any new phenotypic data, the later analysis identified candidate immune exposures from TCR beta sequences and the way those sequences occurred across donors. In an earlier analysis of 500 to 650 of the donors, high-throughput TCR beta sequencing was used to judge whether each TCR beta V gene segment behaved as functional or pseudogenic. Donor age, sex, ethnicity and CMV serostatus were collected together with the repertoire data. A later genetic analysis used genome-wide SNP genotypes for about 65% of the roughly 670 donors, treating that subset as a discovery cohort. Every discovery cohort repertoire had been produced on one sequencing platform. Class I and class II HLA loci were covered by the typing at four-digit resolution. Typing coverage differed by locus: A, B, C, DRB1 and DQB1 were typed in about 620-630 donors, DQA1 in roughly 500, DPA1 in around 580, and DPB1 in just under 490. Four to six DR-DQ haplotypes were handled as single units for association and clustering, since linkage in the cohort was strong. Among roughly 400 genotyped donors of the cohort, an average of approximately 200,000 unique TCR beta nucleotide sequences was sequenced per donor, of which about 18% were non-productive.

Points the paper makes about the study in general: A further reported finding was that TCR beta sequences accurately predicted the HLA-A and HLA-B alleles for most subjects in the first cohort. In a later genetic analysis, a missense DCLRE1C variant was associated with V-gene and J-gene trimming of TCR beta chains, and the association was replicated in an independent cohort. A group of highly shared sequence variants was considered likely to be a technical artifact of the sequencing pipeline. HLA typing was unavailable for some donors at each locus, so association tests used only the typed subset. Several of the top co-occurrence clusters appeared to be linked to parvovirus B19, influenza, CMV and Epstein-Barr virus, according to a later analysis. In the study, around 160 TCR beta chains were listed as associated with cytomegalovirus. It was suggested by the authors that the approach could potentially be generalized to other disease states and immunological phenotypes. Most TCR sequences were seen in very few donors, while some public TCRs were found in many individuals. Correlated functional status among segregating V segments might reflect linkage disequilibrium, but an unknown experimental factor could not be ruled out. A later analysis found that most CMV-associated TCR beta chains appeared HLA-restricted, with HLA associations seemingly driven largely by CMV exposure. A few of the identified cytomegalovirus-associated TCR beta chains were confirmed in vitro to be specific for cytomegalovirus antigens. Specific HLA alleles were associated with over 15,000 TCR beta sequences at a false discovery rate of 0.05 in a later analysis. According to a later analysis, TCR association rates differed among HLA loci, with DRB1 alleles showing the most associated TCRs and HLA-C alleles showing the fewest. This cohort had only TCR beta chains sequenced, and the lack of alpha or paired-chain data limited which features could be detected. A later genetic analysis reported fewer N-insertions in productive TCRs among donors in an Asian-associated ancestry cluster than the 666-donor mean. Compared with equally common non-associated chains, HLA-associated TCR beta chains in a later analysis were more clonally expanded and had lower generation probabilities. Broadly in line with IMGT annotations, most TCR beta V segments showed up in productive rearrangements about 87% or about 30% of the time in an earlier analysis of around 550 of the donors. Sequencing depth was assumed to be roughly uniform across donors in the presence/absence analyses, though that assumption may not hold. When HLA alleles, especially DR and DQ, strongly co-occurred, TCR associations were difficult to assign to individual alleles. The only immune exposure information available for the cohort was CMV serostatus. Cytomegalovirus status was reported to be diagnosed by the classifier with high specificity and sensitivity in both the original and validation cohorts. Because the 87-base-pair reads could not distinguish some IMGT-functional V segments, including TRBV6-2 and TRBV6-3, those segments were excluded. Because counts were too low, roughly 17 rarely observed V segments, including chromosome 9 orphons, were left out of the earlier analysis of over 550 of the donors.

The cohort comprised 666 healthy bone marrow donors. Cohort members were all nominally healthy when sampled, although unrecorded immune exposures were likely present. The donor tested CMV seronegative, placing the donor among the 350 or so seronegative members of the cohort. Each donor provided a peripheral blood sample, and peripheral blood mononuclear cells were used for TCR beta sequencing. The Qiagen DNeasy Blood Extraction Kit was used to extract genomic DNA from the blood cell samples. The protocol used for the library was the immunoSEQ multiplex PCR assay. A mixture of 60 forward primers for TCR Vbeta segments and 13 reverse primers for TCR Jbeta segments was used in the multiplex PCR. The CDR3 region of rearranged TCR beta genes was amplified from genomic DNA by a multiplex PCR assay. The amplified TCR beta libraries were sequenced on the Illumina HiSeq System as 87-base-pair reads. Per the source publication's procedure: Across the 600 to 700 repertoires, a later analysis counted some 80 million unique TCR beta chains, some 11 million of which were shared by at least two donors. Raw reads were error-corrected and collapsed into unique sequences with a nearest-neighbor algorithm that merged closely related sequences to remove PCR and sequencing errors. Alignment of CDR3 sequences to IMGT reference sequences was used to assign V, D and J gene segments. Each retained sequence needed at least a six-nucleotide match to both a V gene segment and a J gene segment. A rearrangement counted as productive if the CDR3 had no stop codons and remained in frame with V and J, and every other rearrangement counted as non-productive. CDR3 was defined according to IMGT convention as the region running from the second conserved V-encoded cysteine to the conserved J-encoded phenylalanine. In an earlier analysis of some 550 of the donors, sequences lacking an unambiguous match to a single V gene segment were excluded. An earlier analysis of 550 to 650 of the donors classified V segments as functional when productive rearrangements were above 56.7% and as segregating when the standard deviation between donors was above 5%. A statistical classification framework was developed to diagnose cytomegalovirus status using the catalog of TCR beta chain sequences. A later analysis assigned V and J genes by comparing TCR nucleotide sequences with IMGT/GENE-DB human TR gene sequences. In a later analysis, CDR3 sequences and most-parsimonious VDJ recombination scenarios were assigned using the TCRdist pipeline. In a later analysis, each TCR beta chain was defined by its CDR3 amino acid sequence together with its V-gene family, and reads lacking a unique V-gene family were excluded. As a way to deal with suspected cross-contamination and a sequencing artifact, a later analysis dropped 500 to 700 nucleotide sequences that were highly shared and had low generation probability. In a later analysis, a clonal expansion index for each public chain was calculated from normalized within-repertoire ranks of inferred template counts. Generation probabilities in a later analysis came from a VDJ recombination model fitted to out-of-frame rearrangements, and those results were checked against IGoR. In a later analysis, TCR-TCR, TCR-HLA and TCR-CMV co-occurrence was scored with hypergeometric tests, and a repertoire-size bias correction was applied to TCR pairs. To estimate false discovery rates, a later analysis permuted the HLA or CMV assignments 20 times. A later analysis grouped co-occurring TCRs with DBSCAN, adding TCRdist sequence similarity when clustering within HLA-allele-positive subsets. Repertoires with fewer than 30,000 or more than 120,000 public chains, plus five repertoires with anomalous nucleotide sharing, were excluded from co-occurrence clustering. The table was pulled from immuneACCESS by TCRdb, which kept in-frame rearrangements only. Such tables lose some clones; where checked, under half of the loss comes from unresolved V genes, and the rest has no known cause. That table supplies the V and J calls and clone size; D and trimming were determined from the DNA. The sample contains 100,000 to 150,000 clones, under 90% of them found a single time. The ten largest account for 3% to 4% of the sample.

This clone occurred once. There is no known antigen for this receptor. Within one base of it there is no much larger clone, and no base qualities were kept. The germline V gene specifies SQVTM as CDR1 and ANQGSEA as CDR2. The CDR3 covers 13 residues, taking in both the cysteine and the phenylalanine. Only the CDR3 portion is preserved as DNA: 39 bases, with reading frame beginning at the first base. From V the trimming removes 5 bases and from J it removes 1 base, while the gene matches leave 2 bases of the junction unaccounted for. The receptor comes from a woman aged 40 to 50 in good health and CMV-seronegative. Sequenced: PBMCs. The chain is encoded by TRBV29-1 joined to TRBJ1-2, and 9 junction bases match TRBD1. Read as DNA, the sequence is TGCAGCGTTCGGGACAGGGTTAACTATGGCTACACCTTC. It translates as CSVRDRVNYGYTF.